The present T cell receptor (beta chain) was sequenced within a study of T cell repertoires in cytomegalovirus infection. The overall study: Both CMV infection and a matching HLA type were indicated by public TCR beta signatures.

The CDR3 is 14 amino acids. Germline loops: CDR1 MNHEY, CDR2 SMNVEV (reference sequence). The V end was cut by 7 bases, the J end by 5 bases, with 14 bases between. TCRdb reprocessed the reads with MiXCR, giving one entry per CDR3 protein. The data contain about 320,000 distinct CDR3 sequences, more than 8% of them singletons. This TCR derives from a human donor in good health (CMV status not recorded). Some clones in this sample may be carry-over from other donors' samples. This chain joins TRBV27 and TRBJ2-2, with D uncertain. Input material: PBMCs. The CDR3 here is CASKRRGETGELFF. The CDR3 DNA follows: TGTGCCAGCAAGCGCAGAGGCGAGACCGGGGAGCTGTTTTTT.